This TCR beta chain was documented in a study of PD-L1 blockade in urothelial cancer. Study details: The patients' atezolizumab therapy, 1,200 mg intravenously every 3 weeks, started at some point between 2014 and 2016.

The time point was: pretreatment peripheral blood. Generated by immunoSEQ multiplex PCR, the TCRdb table keeps only in-frame clones and is missing some. The top ten clones hold around a tenth of a sample with tens of thousands of clones, about four fifths of them seen once. The clonotype was recovered from a woman aged 70-85 years with urothelial cancer. Source: PBMCs, taken around atezolizumab (anti-PD-L1) treatment.

In DNA form, the CDR3 reads TGTGCCAGCAGCACAACGACAGGGCCCACTGAAGCTTTCTTT. It specifies CASSTTTGPTEAFF. The V gene is TRBV7-9, the J gene TRBJ1-1; the match to TRBD1 covers 7 bases. The CDR3 contains 14 residues. After removal of 5 bases from V and 4 bases from J, the junction contained 7 bases not matched to a gene. The germline gives CDR1 SEHNR, CDR2 FQNEAQ (reference sequence). The full variable domain, completed using reference TRBV7-9 and TRBJ1-1, is DTGVSQNPRHKITKRGQNVTFRCDPISEHNRLYWYRQTLGQGPEFLTYFQNEAQLEKSRLLSDRFSAERPKGSFSTLEIQRTEQGDSAMYLCASSTTTGPTEAFFGQGTRLTVV.